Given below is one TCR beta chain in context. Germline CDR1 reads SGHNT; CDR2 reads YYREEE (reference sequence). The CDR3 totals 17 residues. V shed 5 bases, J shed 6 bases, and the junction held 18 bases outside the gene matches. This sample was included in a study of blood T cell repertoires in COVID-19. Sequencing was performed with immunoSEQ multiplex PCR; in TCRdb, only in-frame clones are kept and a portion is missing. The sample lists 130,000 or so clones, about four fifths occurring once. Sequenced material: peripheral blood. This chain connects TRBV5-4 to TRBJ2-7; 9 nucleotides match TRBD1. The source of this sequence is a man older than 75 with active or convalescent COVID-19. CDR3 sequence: CASSPFGLIQGAGEQYF. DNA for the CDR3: TGTGCCAGCAGTCCCTTCGGGCTGATACAGGGGGCTGGCGAGCAGTACTTC. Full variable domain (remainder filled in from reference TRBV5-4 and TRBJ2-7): ETGVTQSPTHLIKTRGQQVTLRCSSQSGHNTVSWYQQALGQGPQFIFQYYREEENGRGNFPPRFSGLQFPNYSSELNVNALELDDSALYLCASSPFGLIQGAGEQYFGPGTRLTVT.